Presented here are 9 T cell receptor beta chains from one specimen sequenced in a study of early stage breast cancer tumors. Sequencing was performed with immunoSEQ multiplex PCR; in TCRdb, only in-frame clones are kept and a portion is missing. The sample gives tens of thousands of clones, around 72% of which show up once; 5.5% to 8% is in the top ten. The sequencing sample was made of blood. Receptor source: a person aged 45-60 years with breast cancer.

The rearrangement uses TRBV5-1 and TRBJ2-1; D may be TRBD2 (5 bases). Trimming pared 1 base from V and 4 bases from J, leaving 9 bases between. The CDR3 covers 14 residues. Germline lookup yields CDR1 SGHRS and CDR2 YFSETQ. DNA of the CDR3: TGCGCCAGCAGCTTGATCGGCGGGTACAATGAGCAGTTCTTC. It is translated as CASSLIGGYNEQFF. The entire variable domain, with the rest obtained from reference TRBV5-1 and TRBJ2-1, is as follows: KAGVTQTPRYLIKTRGQQVTLSCSPISGHRSVSWYQQTPGQGLQFLFEYFSETQRNKGNFPGRFSGRQFSNSRSEMNVSTLELGDSALYLCASSLIGGYNEQFFGPGTRLTVL.

V and J are TRBV4-3 and TRBJ2-3; TRBD2 matches at 11 bases. The V and J ends lost 1 base and 3 bases, in that order; junction bases with no gene match: 6. Germline assignment: CDR1 LGHNA and CDR2 YSLEER. The CDR3 totals 17 residues. CDR3 sequence (DNA): TGCGCCAGCAGCCAAGGGGTGACTAGCGGGGTGACAGATACGCAGTATTTT. Its translation is CASSQGVTSGVTDTQYF.

The V gene is TRBV30, the J gene TRBJ1-5; no reliable D call. This CDR3 is 14 amino acids long. The V end lost 0 bases, the J end lost 4 bases, and 10 bases lay between the germline ends. Germline V gene data show CDR1 as GTSNPN and CDR2 as SVGIG (reference sequence). CDR3 sequence: CAWSVPRYNQPQHF. For the CDR3, the DNA is TGTGCCTGGAGTGTACCGAGGTATAATCAGCCCCAGCATTTT.

This chain links TRBV5-1 with TRBJ2-3, with TRBD2 matching 9 bases. Germline CDR1 reads SGHRS; CDR2 reads YFSETQ. The CDR3 loop spans 14 amino acids. J lost 6 bases, V lost 2 bases, and 4 bases had no gene match. This CDR3 is CASSFSGGGDTQYF. CDR3 nucleotides: TGCGCCAGCAGCTTTAGCGGGGGCGGGGATACGCAGTATTTT.

J is TRBJ2-1 and V is TRBV28; the match to TRBD1 covers 10 bases. V dropped 4 bases and J dropped 6; count of bases not matched to a gene: 9. CDR1 and CDR2 from the germline V gene are MDHEN and SYDVKM. The CDR3 extends over 16 amino acids. In nucleotides, the CDR3 is TGTGCCAGCAGTTGGGACAGGGGATGGATCGGCAATGAGCAGTTCTTC. As protein: CASSWDRGWIGNEQFF.

This clone occurred a few times. This chain connects TRBV21-1 to TRBJ1-2. TRBV21-1 is assigned pseudogene status. The CDR3 extends over 13 amino acids. CDR3 region: CAIPGLRRGGYTF. For the CDR3, the DNA is TGTGCCATACCGGGACTCCGTAGAGGTGGCTACACCTTC.

The chain is built from TRBV5-1 and TRBJ2-7; the match to TRBD1 covers 11 bases. The CDR3 extends over 15 amino acids. Germline V gene sequence: CDR1 SGHRS, CDR2 YFSETQ. V trimming: 4 bases; J trimming: 1 base; junction bases outside the gene matches: 4. This CDR3 is CASSPGDRGSYEQYV. In DNA form, the CDR3 reads TGCGCCAGCAGCCCGGGGGACAGGGGGTCCTACGAGCAGTACGTC.

This clone showed up just a few times. The V gene is TRBV19, the J gene TRBJ2-1, with 11 bases identical to TRBD2. V shed 4 bases, J shed 2 bases, and the junction held 1 base outside the gene matches. The CDR3 loop spans 15 amino acids. The germline gives CDR1 LNHDA, CDR2 SQIVND (reference sequence). CDR3: CASSTTSGAYNEQFF. The CDR3 DNA sequence: TGTGCCAGTAGTACGACTAGCGGGGCCTACAATGAGCAGTTCTTC. Variable domain in full (rest from reference TRBV19 and TRBJ2-1): DGGITQSPKYLFRKEGQNVTLSCEQNLNHDAMYWYRQDPGQGLRLIYYSQIVNDFQKGDIAEGYSVSREKKESFPLTVTSAQKNPTAFYLCASSTTSGAYNEQFFGPGTRLTVL.

The chain recombines TRBV6-1 with TRBJ2-7; 11 bases are shared with TRBD2. The CDR3 extends over 15 amino acids. V was pared by 6 bases and J by 1 base, with 5 bases of the junction left unmatched. Germline V gene data show CDR1 as MNHNS and CDR2 as SASEGT. The CDR3 spells CASRLAGGPSYEQYF. CDR3 nucleotides: TGTGCCAGCAGATTAGCGGGAGGGCCATCCTACGAGCAGTACTTC.